The 20 T cell receptor beta chains below come from one sample, sequenced in a study of molecular identifiers for immune sequencing clone quantification. MiXCR, run by TCRdb on the PCR reads, gives a single entry per CDR3 protein. The sample shows about 500,000 distinct CDR3 sequences, around 23% of them seen only once. The specimen sequenced was naive CD8+ T cells from blood, with Jurkat cell RNA spiked in. Described subset: FACS-sorted CD8+CD4-CCR7+CD45RA+ naive T cells. These receptors were obtained from a human donor in good health. Some libraries in this study had Jurkat cell RNA spiked in.

The V gene is TRBV8-2, the J gene TRBJ2-7; TRBD2, the table's D call, was not compared with the DNA. TRBV8-2 counts as a pseudogene. This CDR3 has 14 amino acids. Here the CDR3 reads CASRPNRLHYEQYF. The CDR3, as DNA: TGTGCCAGCAGACCCAACCGACTACACTACGAGCAGTACTTC.

The sample holds a few counts of this clonotype. The gene calls are TRBV12-3 or TRBV12-4 and TRBJ2-1; 9 nucleotides line up with TRBD2. This CDR3 comprises 16 residues. J was trimmed by 7 bases and V by 2 bases; bases with no gene match: 9. This CDR3 is CASSLSQRGAGNEQFF. CDR3 sequence (DNA): TGTGCCAGCAGTTTATCTCAGCGGGGGGCGGGGAATGAGCAGTTCTTC.

This clonotype was detected many times. The chain couples TRBV7-9 to TRBJ1-4; D may be TRBD1 (5 bases). The CDR3 contains 14 residues. CDR1 and CDR2 (germline): SEHNR, FQNEAQ (reference sequence). Trimming left V 3 bases short and J 6 bases short, with 11 bases between. The CDR3 here is CASSFLGPDEKLFF. The CDR3 DNA sequence: TGTGCCAGCAGCTTCCTGGGGCCCGATGAAAAACTGTTTTTT.

This clonotype came up once. A much larger clone is a single base away; this may be a read error. V usage is TRBV11-2 and J usage is TRBJ2-3; the match to TRBD2 covers 7 bases. Trimming at V came to 5 bases and at J to 0 bases, leaving 5 bases not matched to a gene. The germline V gene has CDR1 SGHAT and CDR2 FQNNGV. The CDR3 loop spans 15 amino acids. The CDR3 sequence: CASSRRTRSTDTQYF. DNA for the CDR3: TGTGCCAGCAGCCGCCGGACTAGGAGCACAGATACGCAGTATTTT.

This clonotype was counted at least ten times. The chain recombines TRBV29-1 with TRBJ1-5, with TRBD1 matching 7 bases. Germline V gives CDR1 SQVTM, CDR2 ANQGSEA. J lost 6 bases, V lost 8 bases, and 4 bases had no gene match. The CDR3 contains 11 residues. The CDR3 nucleotides are TGCAGCCAGGGGGGAAGTCAGCCCCAGCATTTT. Translated, it gives CSQGGSQPQHF.

Details on this clonotype: As the CDR3 is not closed by the conserved phenylalanine or tryptophan, this likely results from a read error. This sequence joins TRBV7-2 and TRBJ2-1, with 7 bases that match TRBD2. With V trimmed by 5 bases and J by 5 bases, 9 bases remained unmatched. The length of the CDR3 is 15 residues. The germline CDR1 and CDR2 sequences are SGHTA and FQGNSA. CDR3 DNA sequence: TGTGCCAGCAGCCCCGGGACTACGTCTGACAATGAGCAGTTCTAC. Protein: CASSPGTTSDNEQFY.

In regard to this clonotype: A much larger clone lies a single base off, so this may be a read error. V gene TRBV29-1 combines with J gene TRBJ2-2; perhaps TRBD1 as D (6 bases). There are 14 residues in the CDR3. Germline V gene lookup returns CDR1 SQVTM and CDR2 ANQGSEA. The CDR3 spells CSKVGDTYTGELLF. The CDR3 DNA reads TGCAGCAAAGTCGGGGACACTTACACCGGGGAGCTGTTATTT.

This clonotype was picked up many times. The chain uses TRBV29-1 and TRBJ2-7; the D gene is possibly TRBD1 (6 bases). V was clipped by 4 bases and J by 6 bases, with 19 bases between them. Germline CDR1 is SQVTM and CDR2 is ANQGSEA. This CDR3 has 14 residues. In nucleotides, the CDR3 is TGCAGCGTTGCCCTAGAAGAGCAGGGGCGCGAGCAGTACTTC. Translating it yields CSVALEEQGREQYF.

This clonotype has only a few counts. CDR3 amino acids: CSARPPAVGGNQPQHF. The CDR3 nucleotides are TGCAGTGCTAGACCTCCGGCAGTCGGGGGCAATCAGCCCCAGCATTTT. V gene TRBV20-1 combines with J gene TRBJ1-5; D is ambiguous. The V and J ends lost 2 bases and 2 bases respectively, with 16 bases between them. Germline CDR1 reads DFQATT; CDR2 reads SNEGSKA (reference sequence). This CDR3 has 16 residues.

In this sample, this clonotype turned up many times. The chain carries TRBV5-4 and TRBJ2-3; 9 nucleotides match TRBD2. Germline CDR1 SGHNT, CDR2 YYREEE (reference sequence). The CDR3 length is 15 residues. Trimming removed 2 bases from V and 0 bases from J; junction bases left unmatched: 1. The CDR3 is CASSFLAGSTDTQYF. In DNA form, the CDR3 reads TGTGCCAGCAGCTTCCTAGCGGGGAGCACAGATACGCAGTATTTT.

The genes are TRBV3-2 and TRBJ2-3; no DNA check was done on the table's D call, TRBD1. TRBV3-2 has pseudogene status. This CDR3 is 15 amino acids long. The CDR3: CASSPPVKGTDTQYF. The CDR3 nucleotides are TGTGCCAGCAGCCCCCCGGTGAAAGGCACAGATACGCAGTATTTT.

This clonotype came up many times. V and J are TRBV4-3 and TRBJ2-4; 8 nucleotides agree with TRBD1. The V gene's germline CDR1 is LGHNA and CDR2 YSLEER. The CDR3 is 14 amino acids. Trimming removed 1 base from V and 9 bases from J; junction bases left unmatched: 5. The CDR3 spells CASSQGTGPGIQYF. The CDR3 DNA reads as TGCGCCAGCAGCCAAGGGACAGGGCCGGGCATTCAGTACTTC.

The CDR3 reads CASSETTDGSYNEQFF. CDR3 DNA: TGTGCCAGCAGTGAAACAACAGATGGCTCCTACAATGAGCAGTTCTTC. V and J are TRBV6-1 and TRBJ2-1, with D hard to call. Germline V gene sequence: CDR1 MNHNS, CDR2 SASEGT. This CDR3 has 16 residues. Trimming shortened V by 2 bases and J by 0 bases, and 11 bases separated the two germline ends.

V gene TRBV6-2 or TRBV6-3 combines with J gene TRBJ1-2, with D possibly TRBD1 on 5 matching bases. The V end lost 0 bases, the J end lost 6 bases, and 11 bases lay between the germline ends. Germline values: CDR1 MNHEY, CDR2 SVGEGT. This CDR3 is 14 amino acids long. The CDR3 DNA follows: TGTGCCAGCAGTTACTCGCCGGGGGGTGATGGCTACACCTTC. Amino acids: CASSYSPGGDGYTF.

This clonotype occurred a few times. The CDR3 region has the DNA TGTGCCAGCAGCGCCTCCCTAGCAACGGAAGAGACCCAGTACTTC. It yields the protein CASSASLATEETQYF. The J gene is TRBJ2-5, the V gene TRBV11-2, with a weak D call TRBD2 (5 bases). The germline V gene encodes CDR1 SGHAT and CDR2 FQNNGV. CDR3 length: 15 amino acids. Between the trimmed V and J ends, which lost 5 bases and 3 bases, there was a span of 16 bases. Full variable domain (missing parts from reference TRBV11-2 and TRBJ2-5): EAGVAQSPRYKIIEKRQSVAFWCNPISGHATLYWYQQILGQGPKLLIQFQNNGVVDDSQLPKDRFSAERLKGVDSTLKIQPAKLEDSAVYLCASSASLATEETQYFGPGTRLLVL.

This clonotype has more than one count but fewer than ten. The chain's CDR3 is CASSLLRGEKLFF. CDR3 bases: TGTGCCAGCAGTTTGCTACGTGGTGAAAAACTGTTTTTT. J is TRBJ1-4 and V is TRBV27; D not resolved. The germline CDR1 and CDR2 sequences are MNHEY and SMNVEV (reference sequence). V was trimmed by 3 bases and J by 7 bases, leaving 9 bases between them. CDR3 length equals 13 residues.

This chain joins TRBV30 and TRBJ2-3; tentatively, D is TRBD2 (6 bases). Germline V gene lookup returns CDR1 GTSNPN and CDR2 SVGIG (reference sequence). The CDR3 length is 14 residues. Trimming left V 5 bases short and J 4 bases short, with 16 bases between. In DNA form, the CDR3 reads TGTGCCTGGGGGGGACTCCAACACCCAGATACGCAGTATTTT. Translating gives CAWGGLQHPDTQYF.

Remarks on this clonotype: This sequence may be a read error, since a much larger clone differs from it by one base. The V and J genes are TRBV7-9 and TRBJ1-1; D remains ambiguous. Germline loops: CDR1 SEHNR, CDR2 FQNEAQ (reference sequence). The CDR3 is 16 residues long. The CDR3 region is CASSLAVNGENAEAFF. The CDR3 DNA follows: TGTGCCAGCAGCTTAGCAGTCAATGGGGAGAACGCTGAAGCTTTCTTT.

Ten or more counts support this clonotype. In nucleotides, the CDR3 is TGTGCCAGCAGCTTAGGGACAGGGAAAAACACAGATACGCAGTATTTT. It specifies CASSLGTGKNTDTQYF. The chain uses TRBV7-6 and TRBJ2-3, with TRBD1 identical over 8 bases. This CDR3 comprises 16 residues. Per the germline V gene, CDR1 is SGHVS and CDR2 is FNYEAQ. The trim removed 1 base at V and 2 bases at J, leaving 5 bases unmatched.

The CDR3 protein is CASRTGTPSCQETQYF. The DNA for the CDR3 is TGTGCCAGCAGGACCGGGACACCTTCCTGCCAAGAGACCCAGTACTTC. The chain carries TRBV2 and TRBJ2-5; D is perhaps TRBD1 (6 bases). The CDR3 totals 16 residues. Trimming left V 6 bases short and J 1 base short, with 18 bases between. Germline assignment: CDR1 SNHLY and CDR2 FYNNEI. The complete variable domain, with remaining parts taken from reference TRBV2 and TRBJ2-5, reads EPEVTQTPSHQVTQMGQEVILRCVPISNHLYFYWYRQILGQKVEFLVSFYNNEISEKSEIFDDQFSVERPDGSNFTLKIRSTKLEDSAMYFCASRTGTPSCQETQYFGPGTRLLVL.